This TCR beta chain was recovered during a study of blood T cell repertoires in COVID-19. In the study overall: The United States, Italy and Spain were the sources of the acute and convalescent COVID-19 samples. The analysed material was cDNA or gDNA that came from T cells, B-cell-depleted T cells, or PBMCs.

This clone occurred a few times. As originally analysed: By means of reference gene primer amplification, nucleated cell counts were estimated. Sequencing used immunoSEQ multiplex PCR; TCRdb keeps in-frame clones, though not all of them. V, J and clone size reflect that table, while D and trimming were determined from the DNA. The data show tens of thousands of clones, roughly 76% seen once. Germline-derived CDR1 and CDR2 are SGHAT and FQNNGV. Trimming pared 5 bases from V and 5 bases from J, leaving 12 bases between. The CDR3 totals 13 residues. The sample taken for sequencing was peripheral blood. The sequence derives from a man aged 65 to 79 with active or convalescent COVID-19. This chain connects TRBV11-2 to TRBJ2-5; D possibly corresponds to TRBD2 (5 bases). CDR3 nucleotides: TGTGCCAGCAGCCGAGGGAGTACGGAGACCCAGTACTTC. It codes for CASSRGSTETQYF.